One and the same sample provided the 3 T cell receptor beta chains below, sequenced in a study of blood T cells in healthy people across ages. With a J-beta primer mix and a sample-barcoded 5' primer, a second PCR ran about 6 to 11 cycles. TCRdb re-called the 5' RACE reads through MiXCR, storing one row per CDR3 protein. The table records around 1,900,000 distinct CDR3 sequences, roughly 43% of them present only once. Input material: blood. Receptor source: a human donor in good health.

V is TRBV18 and J is TRBJ2-5, with D tentatively TRBD2 (6 bases). The DNA end lines up better with TRBJ2-7; the J call may be wrong. The CDR3 covers 12 residues. From germline, CDR1 is KGHSH and CDR2 LQKENI. CDR3 region: CASSGRISEQYF. The CDR3 DNA is TGTGCCAGCTCTGGGAGGATCAGCGAGCAGTACTTC.

This clonotype was counted a few times. The genes are TRBV7-3 and TRBJ2-3; 10 nucleotides match TRBD2. This CDR3 has 15 residues. V trimming: 8 bases; J trimming: 3 bases; junction bases outside the gene matches: 8. Germline V gives CDR1 SGHTA, CDR2 FQGTGA. The CDR3 DNA reads TGTGCCAGCGGGGAGCGGGGGGGTGAGACAGATACGCAGTATTTT. Translated, it gives CASGERGGETDTQYF. The variable domain in full, with the rest retrieved from reference TRBV7-3 and TRBJ2-3, is GAGVSQTPSNKVTEKGKYVELRCDPISGHTALYWYRQSLGQGPEFLIYFQGTGAADDSGLPNDRFFAVRPEGSVSTLKIQRTERGDSAVYLCASGERGGETDTQYFGPGTRLTVL.

V and J are TRBV20-1 and TRBJ2-7; D is perhaps TRBD2 (5 bases). From germline, CDR1 is DFQATT and CDR2 SNEGSKA (reference sequence). The V gene lost 7 bases and the J gene lost 2 bases, with 15 bases spanning the gap. CDR3 size: 13 residues. CDR3 residues: CSVSVISTYEQYF. CDR3 in DNA: TGCAGTGTTAGCGTTATCTCAACCTACGAGCAGTACTTC.